This T cell receptor (beta chain) derives from a study of blood T cell repertoires in COVID-19. Across the study: Sample material is recorded as cDNA or gDNA derived from T cells, B-cell-depleted T cells, or PBMCs.

As handled by the study authors: Reference gene primer amplification in the assay estimated nucleated cell counts. The assay was immunoSEQ multiplex PCR, and TCRdb's table has in-frame clones only and misses some. V and J calls and clone size come straight from that table; D and trimming were deduced from the DNA. The sample contains nearly 60,000 clones, around 87% of which appear only once. The clonotype was recovered from a man aged 55-75 years with active COVID-19. Sample: peripheral blood.

The CDR3 bases are TGTGCCAGCAGCCCCGGACAATACGAGCAGTACTTC. Translating it yields CASSPGQYEQYF. V usage is TRBV6-5 and J usage is TRBJ2-7, with D maybe TRBD1 (5 bases). There are 12 residues in the CDR3. CDR1 MNHEY and CDR2 SVGAGI come from the germline V gene. Trimming shortened V by 6 bases and J by 4 bases, and 10 bases separated the two germline ends.